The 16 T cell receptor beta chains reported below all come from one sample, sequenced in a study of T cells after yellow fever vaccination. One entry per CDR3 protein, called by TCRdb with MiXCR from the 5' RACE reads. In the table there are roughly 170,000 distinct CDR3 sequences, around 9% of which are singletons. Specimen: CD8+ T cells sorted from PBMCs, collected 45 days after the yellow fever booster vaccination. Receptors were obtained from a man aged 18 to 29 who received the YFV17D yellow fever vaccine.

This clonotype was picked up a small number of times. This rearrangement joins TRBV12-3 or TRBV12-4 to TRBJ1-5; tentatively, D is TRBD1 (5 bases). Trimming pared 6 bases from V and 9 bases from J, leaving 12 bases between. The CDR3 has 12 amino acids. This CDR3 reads CASSHTGGPQHF. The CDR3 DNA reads TGTGCCAGCAGCCATACAGGCGGGCCCCAGCATTTT.

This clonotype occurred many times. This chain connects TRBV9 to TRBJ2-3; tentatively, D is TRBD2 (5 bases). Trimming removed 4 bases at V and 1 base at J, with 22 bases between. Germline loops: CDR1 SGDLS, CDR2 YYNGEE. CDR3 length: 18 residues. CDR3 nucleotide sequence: TGTGCCAGCAGCAGTGGTACTGGGTCCCTAGCCCGCACAGATACGCAGTATTTT. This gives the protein CASSSGTGSLARTDTQYF.

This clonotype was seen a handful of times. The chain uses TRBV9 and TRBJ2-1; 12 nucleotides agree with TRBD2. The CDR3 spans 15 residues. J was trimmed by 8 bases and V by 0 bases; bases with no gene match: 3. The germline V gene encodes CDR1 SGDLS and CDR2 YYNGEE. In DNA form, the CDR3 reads TGTGCCAGCAGCGTAGAGTCTAGCGGGAGGGATGAGCAGTTCTTC. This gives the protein CASSVESSGRDEQFF.

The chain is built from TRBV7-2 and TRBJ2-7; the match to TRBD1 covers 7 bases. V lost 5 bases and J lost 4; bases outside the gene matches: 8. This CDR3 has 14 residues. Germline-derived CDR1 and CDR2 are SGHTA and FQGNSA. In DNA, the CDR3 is TGTGCCAGCAGCCGCACGCGGACAGGTTACGAGCAGTACTTC. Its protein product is CASSRTRTGYEQYF.

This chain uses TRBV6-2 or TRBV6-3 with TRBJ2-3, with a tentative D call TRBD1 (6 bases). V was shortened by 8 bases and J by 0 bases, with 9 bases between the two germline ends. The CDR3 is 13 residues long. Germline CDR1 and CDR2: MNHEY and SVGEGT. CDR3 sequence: CASGTTSTDTQYF. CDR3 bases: TGTGCCAGCGGGACAACTAGCACAGATACGCAGTATTTT.

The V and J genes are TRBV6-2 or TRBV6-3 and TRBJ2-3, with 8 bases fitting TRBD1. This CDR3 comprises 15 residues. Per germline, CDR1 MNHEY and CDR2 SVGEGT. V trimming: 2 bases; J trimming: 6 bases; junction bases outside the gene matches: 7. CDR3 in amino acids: CASSYGRGLMDTQYF. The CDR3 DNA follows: TGTGCCAGCAGTTACGGCAGGGGGCTGATGGATACGCAGTATTTT.

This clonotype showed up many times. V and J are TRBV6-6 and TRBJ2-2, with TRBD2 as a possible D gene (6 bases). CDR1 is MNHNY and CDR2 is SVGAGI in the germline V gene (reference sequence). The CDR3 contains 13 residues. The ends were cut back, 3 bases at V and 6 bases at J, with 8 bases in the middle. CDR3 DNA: TGTGCCAGCAGTTATAGCGGTCCCGGGGAGCTGTTTTTT. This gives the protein CASSYSGPGELFF.

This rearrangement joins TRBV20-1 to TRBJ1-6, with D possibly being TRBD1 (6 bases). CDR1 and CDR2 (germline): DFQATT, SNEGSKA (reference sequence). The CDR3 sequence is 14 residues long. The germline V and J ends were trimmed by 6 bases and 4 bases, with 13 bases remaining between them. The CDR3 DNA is TGCAGTGCCGAAGGACAGAATTATAATTCACCCCTCCACTTT. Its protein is CSAEGQNYNSPLHF.

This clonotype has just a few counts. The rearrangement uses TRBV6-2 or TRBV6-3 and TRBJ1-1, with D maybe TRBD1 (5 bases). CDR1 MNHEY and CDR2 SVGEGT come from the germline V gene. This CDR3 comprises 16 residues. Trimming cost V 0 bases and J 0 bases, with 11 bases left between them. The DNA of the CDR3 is TGTGCCAGCAGTTACTCGATCAGGGTAGTGAACACTGAAGCTTTCTTT. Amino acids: CASSYSIRVVNTEAFF.

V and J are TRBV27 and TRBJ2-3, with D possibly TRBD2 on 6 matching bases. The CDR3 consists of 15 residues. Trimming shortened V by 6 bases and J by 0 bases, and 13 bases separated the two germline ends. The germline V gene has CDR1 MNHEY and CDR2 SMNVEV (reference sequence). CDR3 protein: CASSLGLYSTDTQYF. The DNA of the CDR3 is TGTGCCAGCAGCCTTGGACTATATAGCACAGATACGCAGTATTTT.

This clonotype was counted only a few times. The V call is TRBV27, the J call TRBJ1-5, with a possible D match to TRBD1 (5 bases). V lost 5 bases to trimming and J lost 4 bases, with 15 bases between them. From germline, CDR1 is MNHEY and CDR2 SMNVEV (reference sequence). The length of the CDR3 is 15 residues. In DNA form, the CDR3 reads TGTGCCAGCAGTCTCGGGACCGGCCGAAATCAGCCCCAGCATTTT. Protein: CASSLGTGRNQPQHF.

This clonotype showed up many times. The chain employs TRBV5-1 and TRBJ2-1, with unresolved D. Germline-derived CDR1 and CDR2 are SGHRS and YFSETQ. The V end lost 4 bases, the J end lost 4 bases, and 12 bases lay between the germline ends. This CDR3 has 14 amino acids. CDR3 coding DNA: TGCGCCAGCAGCACCCTGTCCGATTACAATGAGCAGTTCTTC. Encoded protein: CASSTLSDYNEQFF.

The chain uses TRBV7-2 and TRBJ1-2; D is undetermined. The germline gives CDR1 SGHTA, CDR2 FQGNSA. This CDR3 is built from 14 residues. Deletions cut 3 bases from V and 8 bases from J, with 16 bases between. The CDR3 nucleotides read TGTGCCAGCAGCTTCTATCGGCCGGAGGAGGGCTACACCTTC. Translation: CASSFYRPEEGYTF.

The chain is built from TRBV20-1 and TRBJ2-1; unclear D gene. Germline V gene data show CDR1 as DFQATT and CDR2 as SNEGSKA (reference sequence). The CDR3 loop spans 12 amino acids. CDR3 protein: CSRGTLINEQFF. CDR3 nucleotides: TGCAGCCGAGGAACTCTCATTAATGAGCAGTTCTTC.

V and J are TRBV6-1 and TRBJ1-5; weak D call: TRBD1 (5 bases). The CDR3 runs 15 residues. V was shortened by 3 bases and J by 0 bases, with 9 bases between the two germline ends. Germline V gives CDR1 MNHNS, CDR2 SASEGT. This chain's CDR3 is CASSEGHFSNQPQHF. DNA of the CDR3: TGTGCCAGCAGTGAGGGGCACTTTAGCAATCAGCCCCAGCATTTT.

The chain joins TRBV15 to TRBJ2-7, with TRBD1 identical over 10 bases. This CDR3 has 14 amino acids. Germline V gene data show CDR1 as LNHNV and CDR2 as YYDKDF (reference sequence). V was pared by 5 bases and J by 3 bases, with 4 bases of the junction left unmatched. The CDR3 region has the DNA TGTGCCACCAGCGACCGGGACAGGGGCTACGAGCAGTACGTC. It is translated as CATSDRDRGYEQYV.